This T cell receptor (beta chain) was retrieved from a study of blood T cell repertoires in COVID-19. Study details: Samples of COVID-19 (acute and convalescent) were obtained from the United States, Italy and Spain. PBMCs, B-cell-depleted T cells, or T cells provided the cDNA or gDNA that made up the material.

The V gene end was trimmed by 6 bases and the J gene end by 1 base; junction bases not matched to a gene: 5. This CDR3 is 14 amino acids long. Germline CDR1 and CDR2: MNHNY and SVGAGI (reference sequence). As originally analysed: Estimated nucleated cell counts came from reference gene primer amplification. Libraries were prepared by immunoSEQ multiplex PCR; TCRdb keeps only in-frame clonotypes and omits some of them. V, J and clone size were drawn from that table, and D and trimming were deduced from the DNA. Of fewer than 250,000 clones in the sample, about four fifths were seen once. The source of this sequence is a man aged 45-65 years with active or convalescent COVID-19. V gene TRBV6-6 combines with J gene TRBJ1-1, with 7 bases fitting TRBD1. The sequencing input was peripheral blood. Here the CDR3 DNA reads TGTGCCAGCAGCTACAGGGGCGAGAACACTGAAGCTTTCTTT. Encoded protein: CASSYRGENTEAFF.